Given below is one T cell receptor beta chain in context. In this sample, this clonotype turned up a few times. Its binding antigen is unknown. Base qualities are not provided; no much larger clone lies one nucleotide away. Amplification of TCR beta CDR3 regions was carried out from RNA transcripts. The first round of RT-PCR for the TCR CDR3 was performed with the HTBI primer set and the Qiagen OneStep RT-PCR kit. A second multiplex PCR round built the libraries, followed by size selection and purification. The libraries were sequenced on an Illumina HiSeq2000 using paired-end 100 bp reads. In the authors' own workflow: SOAPnuke was used to process the raw data, throwing out any read that contained adapters or uncalled bases, had a mean Phred below 15, or lacked an exact constant-primer or identifier match. High-quality paired reads were merged with COPE v1.2.5, and unique nucleotide sequences were defined as clonotypes. Clonotypes were aligned to IMGT TRBV, TRBD and TRBJ reference segments using MiTCR v1.1. Analysis was restricted to V-J combinations with a frequency above 0.0001, which covered over 98% of repertoires. A TCS score was defined as the ratio of F50 (clonal expansion) to E x V (chaos), with BLOSUM62-based TCRdist applied between CDR3 peptides within each V-J. Welch's t-statistics and random forest reduced around 520 V-J features to some 14, which were used in a naive Bayes classifier (R e1071). In TCRdb, the public reads were trimmed at Q25 with fastp and aligned with MiXCR, with productive beta chains retained. For every CDR3 protein sequence, its rows merge into one entry that carries the most common genes and DNA. None of the V and J calls come from the authors' own analysis; TCRdb made them. In this sample the table shows about 480,000 distinct CDR3 sequences, over 13% of which occur a single time. Clones ranked in the top ten supply about 17% of the sample.

Including the terminal cysteine and phenylalanine, the CDR3 comprises 12 residues. Only the CDR3 DNA stays, 36 bases, in frame from base 1. The germline V gene (reference sequence) specifies GTSNPN as CDR1 and SVGIG as CDR2. The germline ends are 11 bases apart after V is trimmed by 5 bases and J by 3 bases. A patient counted as having stable Graves' hyperthyroidism if no progression to ophthalmopathy occurred over 18 months of follow-up. Hyperthyroidism patients were aged 18 to 65 years and newly diagnosed, with disease duration of less than 2 months. Any patient with an uncontrolled infection, another autoimmune disease, pregnancy or lactation was excluded. Diagnoses were established on the basis of clinical symptoms, serum thyroxine and TRAb, thyroid ultrasound, and orbital computed tomography. Ficoll-Paque density gradient centrifugation was used to isolate PBMCs from 10 ml of fresh peripheral blood. Total RNA was extracted with Trizol reagent, and quality was checked on an Agilent 2100 Bioanalyzer.

The data stem from a study of T cells in Graves' hyperthyroidism and ophthalmopathy (dated by TCRdb to the late 2010s). Regarding the complete study: Peripheral blood was sampled at the time of initial diagnosis, prior to any treatment. TCR V-J signatures able to tell the groups apart were searched for in a discovery cohort of 90 to 100 patients, of whom 43 had Graves' ophthalmopathy and under 65 had stable Graves' hyperthyroidism. Prospective prediction of ophthalmopathy was tested in an independent validation cohort of under 20 hyperthyroidism patients and 17 patients who later progressed to ophthalmopathy. For training and testing, the 80 to 100 patients in the discovery cohort were randomly divided in a 7:3 ratio. In addition, the study compared T-cell repertoires in thyroid tissue and in blood from several Graves' hyperthyroidism patients. After blood sampling, hyperthyroidism patients were treated with methimazole at a starting dose of 30 mg daily, and ophthalmopathy patients were treated with high-dose intravenous methylprednisolone. According to the paper, TCR Vbeta CDR3 sequencing was carried out on 135 peripheral blood samples, which came from fewer than 50 ophthalmopathy, around 75 hyperthyroidism and roughly 17 progressor patients.

Findings and caveats that apply to the study as a whole: In cross-validation, a model built on a 13 V-J signature told ophthalmopathy apart from stable hyperthyroidism with approximately 90% sensitivity and around 81% specificity, and in testing the same model reached 80%/75%. Most expanded thyroid clonotypes (frequency above 0.001) were also detected in blood, suggesting blood repertoires may reflect thyroid immune responses. During validation, the model predicted progression to ophthalmopathy a median of approximately 6.5 months ahead of onset, with around 65% sensitivity and around 73% specificity. No statistical method was used to set the sample size in advance, and investigators knew the group allocation.

The sequencing sample was made of blood. The TCR originated in a woman aged 18-29 years with Graves' hyperthyroidism. In this chain, TRBV30 is recombined with TRBJ2-7, with the D call perhaps TRBD1 or TRBD2, each one matching 6 bases. The DNA sequence is TGTGCCTGGGAAGGAGGGGGCTACGAGCAGTACTTC. It specifies CAWEGGGYEQYF.